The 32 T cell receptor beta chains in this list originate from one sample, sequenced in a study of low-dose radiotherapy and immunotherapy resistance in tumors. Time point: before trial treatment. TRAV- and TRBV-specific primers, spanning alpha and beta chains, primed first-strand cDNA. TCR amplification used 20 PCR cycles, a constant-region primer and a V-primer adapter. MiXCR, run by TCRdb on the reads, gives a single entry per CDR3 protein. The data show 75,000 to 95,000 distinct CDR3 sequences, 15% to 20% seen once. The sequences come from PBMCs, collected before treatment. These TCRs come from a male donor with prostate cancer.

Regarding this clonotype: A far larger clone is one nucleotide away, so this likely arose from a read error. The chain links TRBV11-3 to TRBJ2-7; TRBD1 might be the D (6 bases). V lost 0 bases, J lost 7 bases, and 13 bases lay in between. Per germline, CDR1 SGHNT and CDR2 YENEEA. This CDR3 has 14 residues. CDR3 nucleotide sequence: TGTGCCAGCAGCTTAGATTTTCCCGGACAGGAGCAGTACTTC. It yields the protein CASSLDFPGQEQYF.

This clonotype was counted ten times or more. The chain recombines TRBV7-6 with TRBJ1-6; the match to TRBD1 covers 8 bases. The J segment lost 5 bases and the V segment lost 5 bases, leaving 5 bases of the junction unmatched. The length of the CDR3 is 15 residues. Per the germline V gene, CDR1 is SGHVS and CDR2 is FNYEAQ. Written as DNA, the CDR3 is TGTGCCAGCAGCCCCGGACAGGGCGATAATTCACCCCTCCACTTT. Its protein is CASSPGQGDNSPLHF.

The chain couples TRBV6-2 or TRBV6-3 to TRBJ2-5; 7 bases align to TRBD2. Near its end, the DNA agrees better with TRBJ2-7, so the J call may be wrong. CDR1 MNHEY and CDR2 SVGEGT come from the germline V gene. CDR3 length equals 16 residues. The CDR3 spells CARRGAGEQDFYEQYF. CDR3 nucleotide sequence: TGTGCCAGGAGAGGGGCGGGGGAACAGGATTTCTACGAGCAGTACTTC.

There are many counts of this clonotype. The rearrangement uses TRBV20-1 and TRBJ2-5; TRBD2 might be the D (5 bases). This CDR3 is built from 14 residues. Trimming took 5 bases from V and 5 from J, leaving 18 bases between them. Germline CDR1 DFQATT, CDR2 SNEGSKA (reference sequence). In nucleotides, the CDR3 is TGCAGTGCTGGACTGGAGGTCGTCGGGGAGACCCAGTACTTC. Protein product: CSAGLEVVGETQYF.

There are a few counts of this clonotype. The CDR3 bases are TGTGCCAGCAGTGAAGCGGTTAGAACGGAGACCCAGTACTTC. Its protein product is CASSEAVRTETQYF. The chain is built from TRBV2 and TRBJ2-5, with D uncertain. Per germline, CDR1 SNHLY and CDR2 FYNNEI. V was trimmed by 0 bases and J by 5 bases, leaving 10 bases between them. The CDR3 loop spans 14 amino acids.

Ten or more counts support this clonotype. The CDR3 loop is CASSSQGDARPEQYF. CDR3 in DNA: TGTGCCAGTAGTTCTCAGGGGGACGCCCGTCCGGAGCAGTACTTC. J is TRBJ2-7 and V is TRBV19; 7 bases are shared with TRBD1. V shed 5 bases, J shed 7 bases, and the junction held 14 bases outside the gene matches. There are 15 residues in the CDR3. Per germline, CDR1 LNHDA and CDR2 SQIVND (reference sequence).

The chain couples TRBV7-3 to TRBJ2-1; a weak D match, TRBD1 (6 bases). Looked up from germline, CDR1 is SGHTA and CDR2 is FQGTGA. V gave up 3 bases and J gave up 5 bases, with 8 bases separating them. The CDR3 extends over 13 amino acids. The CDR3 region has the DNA TGTGCCAGCAGCTTGACAGGCCACAATGAGCAGTTCTTC. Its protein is CASSLTGHNEQFF.

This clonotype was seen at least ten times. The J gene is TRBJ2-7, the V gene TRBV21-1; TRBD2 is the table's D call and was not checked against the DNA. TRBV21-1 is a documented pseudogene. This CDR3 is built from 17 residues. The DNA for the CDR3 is TGTGCCAGCAGCAAACGGCGGCGAACTAGCCAATCCTACGAGCAGTACTTC. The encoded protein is CASSKRRRTSQSYEQYF.

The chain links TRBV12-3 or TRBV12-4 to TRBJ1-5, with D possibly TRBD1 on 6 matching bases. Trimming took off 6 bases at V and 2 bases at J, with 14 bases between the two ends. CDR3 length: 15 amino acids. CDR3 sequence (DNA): TGTGCCAGCAGGTTGGGTGGGGGCGGCAATCAGCCCCAGCATTTT. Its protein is CASRLGGGGNQPQHF.

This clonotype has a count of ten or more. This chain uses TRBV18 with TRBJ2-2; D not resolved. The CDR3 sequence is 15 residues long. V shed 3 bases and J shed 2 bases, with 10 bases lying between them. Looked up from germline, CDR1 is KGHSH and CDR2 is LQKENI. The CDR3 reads CASSPERRNTGELFF. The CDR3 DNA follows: TGTGCCAGCTCACCGGAAAGAAGAAACACCGGGGAGCTGTTTTTT.

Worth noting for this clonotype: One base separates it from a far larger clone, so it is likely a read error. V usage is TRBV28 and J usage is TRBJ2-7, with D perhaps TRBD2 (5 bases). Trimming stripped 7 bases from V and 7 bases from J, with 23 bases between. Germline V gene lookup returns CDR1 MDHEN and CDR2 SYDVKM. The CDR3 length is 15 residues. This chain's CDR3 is CASNRIANSYNEQYF. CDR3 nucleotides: TGTGCCAGCAACCGAATAGCGAACTCCTACAATGAGCAGTACTTC.

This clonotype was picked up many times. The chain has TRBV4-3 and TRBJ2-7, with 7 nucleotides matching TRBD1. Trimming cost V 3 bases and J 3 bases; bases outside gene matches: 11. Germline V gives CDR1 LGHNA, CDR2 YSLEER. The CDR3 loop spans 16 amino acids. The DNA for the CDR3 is TGCGCCAGCAGCCAGGAACCGGGACAGAGAGGCTACGAGCAGTACTTC. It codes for CASSQEPGQRGYEQYF.

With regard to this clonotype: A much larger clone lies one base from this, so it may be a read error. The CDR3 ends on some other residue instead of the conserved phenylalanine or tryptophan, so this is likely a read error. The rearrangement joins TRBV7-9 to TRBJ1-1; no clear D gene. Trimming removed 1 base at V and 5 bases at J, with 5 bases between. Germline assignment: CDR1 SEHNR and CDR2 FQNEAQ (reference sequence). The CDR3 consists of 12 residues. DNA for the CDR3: TGTGCCAGCAGCTTAGAGAAGACTGAAGCTTTCATT. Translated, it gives CASSLEKTEAFI.

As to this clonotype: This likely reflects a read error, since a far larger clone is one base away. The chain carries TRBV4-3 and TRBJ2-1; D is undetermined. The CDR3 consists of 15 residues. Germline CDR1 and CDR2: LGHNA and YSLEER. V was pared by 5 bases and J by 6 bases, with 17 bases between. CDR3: CASSVQSKLGNEQFF. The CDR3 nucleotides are TGCGCCAGCAGCGTACAAAGCAAGTTGGGCAATGAGCAGTTCTTC.

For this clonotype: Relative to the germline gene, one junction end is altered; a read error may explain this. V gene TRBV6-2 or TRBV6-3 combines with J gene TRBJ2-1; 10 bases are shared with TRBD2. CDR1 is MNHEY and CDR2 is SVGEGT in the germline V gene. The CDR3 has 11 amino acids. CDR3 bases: TGTGCCAGCAGCTCGGGACTAGCGCCTTACTTC. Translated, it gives CASSSGLAPYF.

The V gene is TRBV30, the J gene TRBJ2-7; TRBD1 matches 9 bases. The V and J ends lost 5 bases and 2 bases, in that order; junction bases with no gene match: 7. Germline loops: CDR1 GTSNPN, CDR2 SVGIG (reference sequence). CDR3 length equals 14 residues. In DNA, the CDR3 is TGTGCCTGGGCGGGGACAGGGAGAGCCTACGAGCAGTACTTC. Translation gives CAWAGTGRAYEQYF.

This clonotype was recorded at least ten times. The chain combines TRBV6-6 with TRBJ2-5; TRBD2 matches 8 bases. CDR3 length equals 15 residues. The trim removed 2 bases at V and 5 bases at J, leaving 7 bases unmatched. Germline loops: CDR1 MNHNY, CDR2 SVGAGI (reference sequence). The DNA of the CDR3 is TGTGCCAGCAGTTACCGGGGGGGGGTGTCCGAGACCCAGTACTTC. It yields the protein CASSYRGGVSETQYF.

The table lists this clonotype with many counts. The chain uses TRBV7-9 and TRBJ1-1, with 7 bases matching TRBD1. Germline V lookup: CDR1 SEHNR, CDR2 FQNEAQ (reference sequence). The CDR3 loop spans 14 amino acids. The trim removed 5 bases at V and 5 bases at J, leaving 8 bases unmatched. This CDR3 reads CASSQQGLATEAFF. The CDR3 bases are TGTGCCAGCAGCCAACAGGGGTTAGCGACTGAAGCTTTCTTT.

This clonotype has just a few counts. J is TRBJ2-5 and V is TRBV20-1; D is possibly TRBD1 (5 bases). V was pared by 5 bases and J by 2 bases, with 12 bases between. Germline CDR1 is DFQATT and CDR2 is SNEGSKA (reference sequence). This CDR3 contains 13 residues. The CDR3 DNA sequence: TGCAGTGCTGGCAGGGTCCCACAAGAGACCCAGTACTTC. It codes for CSAGRVPQETQYF.

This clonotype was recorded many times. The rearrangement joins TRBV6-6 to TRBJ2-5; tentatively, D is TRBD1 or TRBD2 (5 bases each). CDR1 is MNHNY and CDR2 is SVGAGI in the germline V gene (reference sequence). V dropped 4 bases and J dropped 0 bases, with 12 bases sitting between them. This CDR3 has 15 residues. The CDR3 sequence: CASSWDRSNQETQYF. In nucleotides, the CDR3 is TGTGCCAGCAGTTGGGACCGATCAAACCAAGAGACCCAGTACTTC.

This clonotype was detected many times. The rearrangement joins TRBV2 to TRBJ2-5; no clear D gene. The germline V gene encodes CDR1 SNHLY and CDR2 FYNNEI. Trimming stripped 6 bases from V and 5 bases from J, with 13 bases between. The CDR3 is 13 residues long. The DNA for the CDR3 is TGTGCCAGCAGGGCCCGGGTGGGGGAGACCCAGTACTTC. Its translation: CASRARVGETQYF.

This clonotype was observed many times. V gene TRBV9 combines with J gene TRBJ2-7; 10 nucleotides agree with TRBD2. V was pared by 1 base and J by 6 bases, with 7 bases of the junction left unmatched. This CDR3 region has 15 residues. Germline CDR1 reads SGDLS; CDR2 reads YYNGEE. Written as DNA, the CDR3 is TGTGCCAGCAGCGTAAACCTAGCGGGAGTCAGCGAGCAGTACTTC. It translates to CASSVNLAGVSEQYF.

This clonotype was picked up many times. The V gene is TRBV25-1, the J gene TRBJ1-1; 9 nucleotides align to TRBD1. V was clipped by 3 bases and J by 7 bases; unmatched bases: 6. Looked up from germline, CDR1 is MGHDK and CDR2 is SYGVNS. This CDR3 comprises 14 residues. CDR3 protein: CASSDLGQGGEAFF. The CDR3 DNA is TGTGCCAGCAGTGACCTGGGACAGGGAGGTGAAGCTTTCTTT.

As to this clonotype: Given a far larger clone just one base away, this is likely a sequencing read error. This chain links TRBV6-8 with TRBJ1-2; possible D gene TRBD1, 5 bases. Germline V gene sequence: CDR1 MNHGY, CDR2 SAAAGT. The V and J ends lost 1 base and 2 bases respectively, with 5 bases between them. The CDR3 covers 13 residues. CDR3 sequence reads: CASSYYRNYGYTF. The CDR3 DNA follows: TGTGCCAGCAGTTACTACAGGAACTATGGCTACACCTTC.

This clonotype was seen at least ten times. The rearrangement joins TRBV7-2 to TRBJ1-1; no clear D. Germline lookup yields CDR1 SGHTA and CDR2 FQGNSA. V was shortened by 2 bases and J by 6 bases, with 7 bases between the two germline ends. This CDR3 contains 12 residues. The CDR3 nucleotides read TGTGCCAGCAGCTTACGGGTGTCTGAAGCTTTCTTT. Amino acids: CASSLRVSEAFF.

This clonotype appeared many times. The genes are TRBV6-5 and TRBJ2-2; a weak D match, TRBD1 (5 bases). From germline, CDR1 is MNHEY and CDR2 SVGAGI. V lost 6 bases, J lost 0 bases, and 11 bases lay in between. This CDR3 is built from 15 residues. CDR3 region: CASRIDSPNTGELFF. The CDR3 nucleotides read TGTGCCAGCAGAATCGACAGCCCGAACACCGGGGAGCTGTTTTTT.

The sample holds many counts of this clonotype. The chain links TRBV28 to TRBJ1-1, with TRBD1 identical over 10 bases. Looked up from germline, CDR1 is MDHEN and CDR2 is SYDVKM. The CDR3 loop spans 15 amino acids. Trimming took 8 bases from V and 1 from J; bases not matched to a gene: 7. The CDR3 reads CASGGQGKENTEAFF. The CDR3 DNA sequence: TGTGCCAGCGGGGGACAGGGGAAAGAGAACACTGAAGCTTTCTTT.

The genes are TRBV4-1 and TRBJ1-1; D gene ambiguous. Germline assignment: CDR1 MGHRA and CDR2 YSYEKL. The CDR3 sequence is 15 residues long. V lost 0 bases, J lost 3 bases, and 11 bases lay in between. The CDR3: CASSQEAVSYTEAFF. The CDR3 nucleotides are TGCGCCAGCAGCCAAGAAGCGGTCAGCTACACTGAAGCTTTCTTT.

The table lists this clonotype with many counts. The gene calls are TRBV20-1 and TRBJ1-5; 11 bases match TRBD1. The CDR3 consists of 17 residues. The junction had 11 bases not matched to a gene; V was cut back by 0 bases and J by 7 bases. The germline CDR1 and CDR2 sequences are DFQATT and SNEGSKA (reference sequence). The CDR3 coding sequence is TGCAGTGCTAGAGAGGCTACCGGGACAGGGGGTAGGCAGCCCCAGCATTTT. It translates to CSAREATGTGGRQPQHF.

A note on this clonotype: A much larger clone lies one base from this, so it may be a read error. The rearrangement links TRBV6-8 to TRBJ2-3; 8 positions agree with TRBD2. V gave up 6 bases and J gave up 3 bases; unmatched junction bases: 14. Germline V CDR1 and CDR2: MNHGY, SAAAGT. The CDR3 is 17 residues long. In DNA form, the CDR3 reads TGTGCCAGCAGCCCCGGTCGGGGGGGGGAGAAAACAGATACGCAGTATTTT. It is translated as CASSPGRGGEKTDTQYF.

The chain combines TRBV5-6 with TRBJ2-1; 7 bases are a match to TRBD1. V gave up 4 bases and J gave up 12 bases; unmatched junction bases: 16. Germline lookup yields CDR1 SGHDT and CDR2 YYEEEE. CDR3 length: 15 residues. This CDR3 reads CASSPIGQANDLQFF. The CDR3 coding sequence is TGTGCCAGCAGCCCCATAGGACAGGCAAATGATCTGCAGTTCTTC.

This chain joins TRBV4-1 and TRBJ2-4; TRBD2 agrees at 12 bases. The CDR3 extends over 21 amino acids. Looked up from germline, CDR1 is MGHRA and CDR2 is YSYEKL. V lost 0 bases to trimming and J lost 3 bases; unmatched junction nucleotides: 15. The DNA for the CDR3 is TGCGCCAGCAGCCAAGAAGGAACTAGCGGGAGGAGGGGGTTTGTCAAAAACATTCAGTACTTC. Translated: CASSQEGTSGRRGFVKNIQYF.